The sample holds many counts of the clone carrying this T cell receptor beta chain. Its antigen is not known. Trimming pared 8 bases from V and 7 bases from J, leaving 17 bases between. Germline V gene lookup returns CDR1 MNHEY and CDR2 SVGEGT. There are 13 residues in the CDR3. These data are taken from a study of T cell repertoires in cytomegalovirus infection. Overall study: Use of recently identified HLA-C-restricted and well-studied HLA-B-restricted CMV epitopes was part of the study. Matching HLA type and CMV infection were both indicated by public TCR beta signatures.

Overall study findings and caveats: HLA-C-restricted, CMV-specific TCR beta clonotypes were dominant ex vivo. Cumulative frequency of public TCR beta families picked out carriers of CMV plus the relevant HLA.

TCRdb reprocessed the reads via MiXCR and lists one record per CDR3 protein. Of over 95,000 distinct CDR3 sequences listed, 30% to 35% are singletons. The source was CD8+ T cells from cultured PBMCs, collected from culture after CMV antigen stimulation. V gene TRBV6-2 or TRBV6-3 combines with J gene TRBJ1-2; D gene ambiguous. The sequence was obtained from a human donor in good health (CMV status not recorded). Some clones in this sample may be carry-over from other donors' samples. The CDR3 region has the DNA TGTGCCAGCCTTAGGAGGGAAGACGGTGGCTACACCTTC. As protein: CASLRREDGGYTF.